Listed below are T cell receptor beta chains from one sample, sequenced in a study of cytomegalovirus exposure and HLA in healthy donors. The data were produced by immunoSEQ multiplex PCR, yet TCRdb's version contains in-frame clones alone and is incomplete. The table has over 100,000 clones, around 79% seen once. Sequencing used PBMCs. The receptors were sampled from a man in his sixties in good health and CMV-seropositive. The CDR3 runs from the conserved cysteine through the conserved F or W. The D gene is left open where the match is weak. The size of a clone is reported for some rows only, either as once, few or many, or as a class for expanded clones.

cdr3_aa: CASSLVQGITGELFF
cdr3_nt: TGCGCCAGCAGCTTGGTCCAGGGAATCACCGGGGAGCTGTTTTTT
d_call: -
v_call: TRBV5-1
clone_size: -
cdr3_length: 15
j_call: TRBJ2-2

cdr3_aa: CASTLAGGGLYGYTF
cdr3_nt: TGTGCCAGCACTCTGGCCGGAGGGGGCCTATATGGCTACACCTTC
d_call: TRBD1
v_call: TRBV6-5
clone_size: -
cdr3_length: 15
j_call: TRBJ1-2

cdr3_aa: CASSFVLADTRETQYF
cdr3_nt: TGTGCCAGCAGCTTTGTACTAGCGGACACCAGAGAGACCCAGTACTTC
d_call: TRBD2
v_call: TRBV7-8
clone_size: -
cdr3_length: 16
j_call: TRBJ2-5

cdr3_aa: CASSLGQYGYTF
cdr3_nt: TGTGCCAGCAGTTTAGGGCAGTATGGCTACACCTTC
d_call: -
v_call: TRBV28
clone_size: few
cdr3_length: 12
j_call: TRBJ1-2

cdr3_aa: CASSSYSGLSTEAFF
cdr3_nt: TGTGCCAGCAGCTCCTACTCAGGGTTAAGCACTGAAGCTTTCTTT
d_call: -
v_call: TRBV7-6
clone_size: -
cdr3_length: 15
j_call: TRBJ1-1

cdr3_aa: CASSPIKLLVNQPQHF
cdr3_nt: TGTGCCAGTAGTCCGATCAAACTGTTAGTGAATCAGCCCCAGCATTTT
d_call: -
v_call: TRBV19
clone_size: -
cdr3_length: 16
j_call: TRBJ1-5

cdr3_aa: CASSLEGGSRTGELFF
cdr3_nt: TGTGCCAGCAGCCTGGAAGGGGGTTCAAGGACCGGGGAGCTGTTTTTT
d_call: -
v_call: TRBV5-4
clone_size: -
cdr3_length: 16
j_call: TRBJ2-2

cdr3_aa: CASSRTLNEQFF
cdr3_nt: TGTGCCAGCAGCCGGACTCTCAATGAGCAGTTCTTC
d_call: -
v_call: TRBV5-8
clone_size: once
cdr3_length: 12
j_call: TRBJ2-1

cdr3_aa: CASSGTRDTFYEQYF
cdr3_nt: TGTGCCAGCAGCGGCACCAGGGACACTTTCTACGAGCAGTACTTC
d_call: -
v_call: TRBV7-9
clone_size: -
cdr3_length: 15
j_call: TRBJ2-7

cdr3_aa: CASSAGQGWNEKLFF
cdr3_nt: TGTGCCAGCAGCGCCGGACAGGGATGGAATGAAAAACTGTTTTTT
d_call: TRBD1
v_call: TRBV11-2
clone_size: -
cdr3_length: 15
j_call: TRBJ1-4

cdr3_aa: CASTSGGNQETQYF
cdr3_nt: TGCGCCAGCACTAGCGGGGGAAACCAAGAGACCCAGTACTTC
d_call: TRBD2
v_call: TRBV5-1
clone_size: -
cdr3_length: 14
j_call: TRBJ2-5

cdr3_aa: CSGEEHGYTF
cdr3_nt: TGCAGTGGTGAGGAACATGGCTACACCTTC
d_call: -
v_call: TRBV20-1
clone_size: -
cdr3_length: 10
j_call: TRBJ1-2

cdr3_aa: CASSEAATGGAFF
cdr3_nt: TGTGCCAGCAGTGAAGCCGCTACAGGGGGAGCTTTCTTT
d_call: TRBD1
v_call: TRBV6-1
clone_size: few
cdr3_length: 13
j_call: TRBJ1-1

cdr3_aa: CSSSSGFTYEQYF
cdr3_nt: TGTTCCAGCAGCTCCGGGTTTACCTACGAGCAGTACTTC
d_call: -
v_call: TRBV7-9
clone_size: -
cdr3_length: 13
j_call: TRBJ2-7

cdr3_aa: CASSPGQKETQYF
cdr3_nt: TGCGCCAGCAGTCCCGGACAGAAAGAGACCCAGTACTTC
d_call: -
v_call: TRBV10-1
clone_size: once
cdr3_length: 13
j_call: TRBJ2-5

cdr3_aa: CASSSDGGAGNTIYF
cdr3_nt: TGTGCCAGCAGCTCCGACGGGGGGGCTGGAAACACCATATATTTT
d_call: -
v_call: TRBV5-6
clone_size: -
cdr3_length: 15
j_call: TRBJ1-3

cdr3_aa: CASSLDSAGNTIYF
cdr3_nt: TGCGCCAGCAGCTTGGATAGCGCCGGAAACACCATATATTTT
d_call: -
v_call: TRBV5-1
clone_size: -
cdr3_length: 14
j_call: TRBJ1-3

cdr3_aa: CASSPQHLAGYEQYF
cdr3_nt: TGTGCCAGCTCACCCCAGCACCTCGCGGGATACGAGCAGTACTTC
d_call: -
v_call: TRBV18
clone_size: -
cdr3_length: 15
j_call: TRBJ2-7

cdr3_aa: CASSQLANNEQFF
cdr3_nt: TGTGCCAGCAGCCAACTAGCGAACAATGAGCAGTTCTTC
d_call: TRBD2
v_call: TRBV7-9
clone_size: -
cdr3_length: 13
j_call: TRBJ2-1

cdr3_aa: CASIQGGGETQYF
cdr3_nt: TGTGCCAGCATCCAGGGCGGGGGAGAGACCCAGTACTTC
d_call: TRBD2
v_call: TRBV6-6
clone_size: -
cdr3_length: 13
j_call: TRBJ2-5

cdr3_aa: CASSPGTGASNEKLFF
cdr3_nt: TGTGCCAGCAGCCCCGGGACAGGGGCTAGTAATGAAAAACTGTTTTTT
d_call: TRBD1
v_call: TRBV7-2
clone_size: -
cdr3_length: 16
j_call: TRBJ1-4

cdr3_aa: CASRDRGSNYGYTF
cdr3_nt: TGTGCCAGCAGAGACAGGGGATCCAACTATGGCTACACCTTC
d_call: TRBD1
v_call: TRBV6-5
clone_size: -
cdr3_length: 14
j_call: TRBJ1-2

cdr3_aa: CASSYTDSTYSYTF
cdr3_nt: TGTGCCAGCAGTTATACGGACAGCACCTATAGCTACACCTTC
d_call: -
v_call: TRBV2
clone_size: -
cdr3_length: 14
j_call: TRBJ1-2

cdr3_aa: CASSLGVQGYEQYF
cdr3_nt: TGCGCCAGCAGCTTGGGGGTCCAGGGCTACGAGCAGTACTTC
d_call: -
v_call: TRBV5-1
clone_size: -
cdr3_length: 14
j_call: TRBJ2-7

cdr3_aa: CASSSGQGFAEAFF
cdr3_nt: TGTGCCAGCAGTTCCGGACAGGGTTTCGCTGAAGCTTTCTTT
d_call: TRBD1
v_call: TRBV2
clone_size: -
cdr3_length: 14
j_call: TRBJ1-1

cdr3_aa: CASSSRTVNTEAFF
cdr3_nt: TGTGCCAGCAGTTCTCGGACAGTGAACACTGAAGCTTTCTTT
d_call: -
v_call: TRBV27
clone_size: -
cdr3_length: 14
j_call: TRBJ1-1

cdr3_aa: CASSLDLTDIYTF
cdr3_nt: TGTGCCAGCAGCTTAGACCTAACAGATATCTACACCTTC
d_call: -
v_call: TRBV7-6
clone_size: -
cdr3_length: 13
j_call: TRBJ1-2

cdr3_aa: CASTSAGNGGYTF
cdr3_nt: TGTGCCAGCACCTCTGCAGGGAACGGTGGCTACACCTTC
d_call: -
v_call: TRBV27
clone_size: -
cdr3_length: 13
j_call: TRBJ1-2

cdr3_aa: CSVDRLAGEEQYF
cdr3_nt: TGCAGCGTTGACCGACTAGCGGGGGAAGAGCAGTACTTC
d_call: TRBD2
v_call: TRBV29-1
clone_size: -
cdr3_length: 13
j_call: TRBJ2-7

cdr3_aa: CASSPQGGGHQPQHF
cdr3_nt: TGCGCCAGCAGTCCGCAGGGAGGTGGGCATCAGCCCCAGCATTTT
d_call: -
v_call: TRBV5-1
clone_size: -
cdr3_length: 15
j_call: TRBJ1-5

cdr3_aa: CASSGGGKANQPQHF
cdr3_nt: TGTGCCAGCAGTGGGGGAGGGAAGGCAAATCAGCCCCAGCATTTT
d_call: -
v_call: TRBV6-1
clone_size: -
cdr3_length: 15
j_call: TRBJ1-5

cdr3_aa: CASSLMGQGGNEQFF
cdr3_nt: TGTGCCAGCAGCTTAATGGGACAGGGCGGCAATGAGCAGTTCTTC
d_call: TRBD1
v_call: TRBV7-6
clone_size: -
cdr3_length: 15
j_call: TRBJ2-1

cdr3_aa: CASSFGWAGVEPLHF
cdr3_nt: TGTGCCAGCAGCTTTGGGTGGGCAGGGGTGGAACCCCTCCACTTT
d_call: -
v_call: TRBV11-2
clone_size: -
cdr3_length: 15
j_call: TRBJ1-6

cdr3_aa: CASSGGRGEKLFF
cdr3_nt: TGTGCCAGTAGCGGCGGTAGGGGCGAAAAACTGTTTTTT
d_call: -
v_call: TRBV19
clone_size: few
cdr3_length: 13
j_call: TRBJ1-4

cdr3_aa: CASSLEFQGTWEFGYTF
cdr3_nt: TGTGCCAGCAGCTTGGAATTTCAGGGGACGTGGGAGTTCGGCTACACCTTC
d_call: -
v_call: TRBV5-6
clone_size: -
cdr3_length: 17
j_call: TRBJ1-2

cdr3_aa: CASRQGSQPQHF
cdr3_nt: TGTGCCAGCAGGCAGGGGAGTCAGCCCCAGCATTTT
d_call: -
v_call: TRBV6-1
clone_size: -
cdr3_length: 12
j_call: TRBJ1-5

cdr3_aa: CAAAETSGGYNEQFF
cdr3_nt: TGTGCAGCAGCAGAGACTAGCGGGGGCTACAATGAGCAGTTCTTC
d_call: -
v_call: TRBV21-1
clone_size: few
cdr3_length: 15
j_call: TRBJ2-1

cdr3_aa: CASSVGLGSTNEKLFF
cdr3_nt: TGCGCCAGCAGCGTGGGACTGGGTTCAACTAATGAAAAACTGTTTTTT
d_call: -
v_call: TRBV5-1
clone_size: -
cdr3_length: 16
j_call: TRBJ1-4

cdr3_aa: CASSYWGTGEETQYF
cdr3_nt: TGTGCCAGCAGTTACTGGGGGACAGGGGAGGAGACCCAGTACTTC
d_call: TRBD1
v_call: TRBV6-5
clone_size: few
cdr3_length: 15
j_call: TRBJ2-5

cdr3_aa: CASSPGTGDSGANVLTF
cdr3_nt: TGTGCCAGCAGCCCCGGGACAGGGGACTCTGGGGCCAACGTCCTGACTTTC
d_call: TRBD1
v_call: TRBV11-2
clone_size: -
cdr3_length: 17
j_call: TRBJ2-6

cdr3_aa: CASGAAGGLNEQFF
cdr3_nt: TGTGCCAGCGGGGCGGCGGGGGGGCTCAATGAGCAGTTCTTC
d_call: TRBD2
v_call: TRBV7-2
clone_size: -
cdr3_length: 14
j_call: TRBJ2-1

cdr3_aa: CASSRDKSYEQYF
cdr3_nt: TGTGCCAGCTCACGGGACAAGTCCTACGAGCAGTACTTC
d_call: -
v_call: TRBV18
clone_size: -
cdr3_length: 13
j_call: TRBJ2-7

cdr3_aa: CASILSGANVLTF
cdr3_nt: TGTGCCAGCATCTTATCTGGGGCCAACGTCCTGACTTTC
d_call: -
v_call: TRBV14
clone_size: -
cdr3_length: 13
j_call: TRBJ2-6

cdr3_aa: CASSIQQGDFTYEQYF
cdr3_nt: TGTGCCAGTAGTATTCAACAGGGGGACTTTACTTACGAGCAGTACTTC
d_call: TRBD1
v_call: TRBV19
clone_size: once
cdr3_length: 16
j_call: TRBJ2-7

cdr3_aa: CASSYSGGQGYGYTF
cdr3_nt: TGTGCCAGCAGTTACTCGGGGGGACAGGGTTATGGCTACACCTTC
d_call: TRBD1
v_call: TRBV6-5
clone_size: once
cdr3_length: 15
j_call: TRBJ1-2

cdr3_aa: CASSQDLGGVNEQFF
cdr3_nt: TGTGCCAGCAGCCAAGATCTTGGGGGGGTCAATGAGCAGTTCTTC
d_call: TRBD2
v_call: TRBV4-2
clone_size: many
cdr3_length: 15
j_call: TRBJ2-1

cdr3_aa: CASSSTDYNEQFF
cdr3_nt: TGTGCCAGCAGCTCGACAGATTACAATGAGCAGTTCTTC
d_call: -
v_call: TRBV7-6
clone_size: -
cdr3_length: 13
j_call: TRBJ2-1

cdr3_aa: CASMGSGGAGELFF
cdr3_nt: TGTGCCAGCATGGGTAGCGGGGGGGCCGGGGAGCTGTTTTTT
d_call: TRBD2
v_call: TRBV28
clone_size: -
cdr3_length: 14
j_call: TRBJ2-2

cdr3_aa: CASRAWSSYEQYF
cdr3_nt: TGTGCCAGCAGGGCGTGGAGCTCCTACGAGCAGTACTTC
d_call: -
v_call: TRBV5-4
clone_size: once
cdr3_length: 13
j_call: TRBJ2-7

cdr3_aa: CASSPTGPYEAFF
cdr3_nt: TGTGCCAGCAGCCCAACAGGGCCCTATGAAGCTTTCTTT
d_call: -
v_call: TRBV9
clone_size: -
cdr3_length: 13
j_call: TRBJ1-1

cdr3_aa: CASTTLGSGGQNIQYF
cdr3_nt: TGTGCCAGCACCACCCTGGGGAGCGGGGGTCAAAACATTCAGTACTTC
d_call: TRBD2
v_call: TRBV5-5
clone_size: -
cdr3_length: 16
j_call: TRBJ2-4